The text below deals with one TCR beta chain. Authors' analysis steps: Amplification from reference gene primers served as the basis for estimated nucleated cell counts. The method was immunoSEQ multiplex PCR; TCRdb's version includes in-frame clones alone and lacks a portion of them. V and J calls and clone size follow that table, whereas D and trimming were derived from the DNA. The sample holds about 240,000 clones, roughly 82% seen once. Germline V gene sequence: CDR1 LNHDA, CDR2 SQIVND (reference sequence). V gave up 4 bases and J gave up 7 bases; unmatched junction bases: 14. The CDR3 length is 17 residues. This record comes from a study of blood T cell repertoires in COVID-19. Study background: Sites across the United States, Italy and Spain contributed samples from acute and convalescent COVID-19.

V is TRBV19 and J is TRBJ1-5; 9 nucleotides line up with TRBD1. The sample was peripheral blood. The sequence derives from a man older than 75 with acute or convalescent COVID-19. CDR3 region: CASSTGRDREGRQPQHF. DNA for the CDR3: TGTGCCAGTAGTACCGGCCGGGACAGGGAAGGGCGGCAGCCCCAGCATTTT.